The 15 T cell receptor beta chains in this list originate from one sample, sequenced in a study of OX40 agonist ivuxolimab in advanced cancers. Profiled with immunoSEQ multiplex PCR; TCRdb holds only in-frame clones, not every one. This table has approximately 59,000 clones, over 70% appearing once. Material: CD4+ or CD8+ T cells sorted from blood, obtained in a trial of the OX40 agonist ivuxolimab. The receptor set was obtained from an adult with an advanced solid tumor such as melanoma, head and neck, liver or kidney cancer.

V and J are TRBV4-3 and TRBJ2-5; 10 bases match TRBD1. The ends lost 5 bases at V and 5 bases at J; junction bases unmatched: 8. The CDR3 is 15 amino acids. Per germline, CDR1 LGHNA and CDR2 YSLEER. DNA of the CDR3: TGCGCCAGCAGCTATAGACAGGGGGCAGGGGAGACCCAGTACTTC. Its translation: CASSYRQGAGETQYF.

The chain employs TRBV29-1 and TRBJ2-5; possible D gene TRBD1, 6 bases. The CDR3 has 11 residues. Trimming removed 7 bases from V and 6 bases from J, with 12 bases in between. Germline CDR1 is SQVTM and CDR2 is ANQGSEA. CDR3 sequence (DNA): TGCAGCGCCTTGGGGGCGAAGACCCAGTACTTC. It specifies CSALGAKTQYF. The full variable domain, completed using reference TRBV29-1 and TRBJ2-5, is SAVISQKPSRDICQRGTSLTIQCQVDSQVTMMFWYRQQPGQSLTLIATANQGSEATYESGFVIDKFPISRPNLTFSTLTVSNMSPEDSSIYLCSALGAKTQYFGPGTRLLVL.

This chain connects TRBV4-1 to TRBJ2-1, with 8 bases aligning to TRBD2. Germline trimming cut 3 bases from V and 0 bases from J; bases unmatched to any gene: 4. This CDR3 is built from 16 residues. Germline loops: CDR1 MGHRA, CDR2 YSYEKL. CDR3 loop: CASSHQSGSSYNEQFF. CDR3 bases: TGCGCCAGCAGCCATCAAAGCGGGAGCTCCTACAATGAGCAGTTCTTC.

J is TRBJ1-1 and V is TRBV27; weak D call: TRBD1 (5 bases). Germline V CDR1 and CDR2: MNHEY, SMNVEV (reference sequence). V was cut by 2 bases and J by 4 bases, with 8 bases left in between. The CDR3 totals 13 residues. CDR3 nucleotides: TGTGCCAGCAGTTTACCGGGGGGCACTGAAGCTTTCTTT. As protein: CASSLPGGTEAFF.

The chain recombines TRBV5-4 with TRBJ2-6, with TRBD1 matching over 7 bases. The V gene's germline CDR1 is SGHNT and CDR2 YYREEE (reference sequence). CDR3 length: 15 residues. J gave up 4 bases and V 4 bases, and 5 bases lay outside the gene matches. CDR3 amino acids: CASSLDRAGANVLTF. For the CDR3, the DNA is TGTGCCAGCAGCCTAGACAGGGCCGGGGCCAACGTCCTGACTTTC.

The CDR3 region has the DNA TGTGCCAGCTCCGACCCCGAAGCAGGCTACACCTTC. Protein: CASSDPEAGYTF. The chain is built from TRBV18 and TRBJ1-2, with no clear D. Deletions cut 6 bases from V and 8 bases from J, with 13 bases between. Germline loops: CDR1 KGHSH, CDR2 LQKENI. CDR3 length: 12 residues.

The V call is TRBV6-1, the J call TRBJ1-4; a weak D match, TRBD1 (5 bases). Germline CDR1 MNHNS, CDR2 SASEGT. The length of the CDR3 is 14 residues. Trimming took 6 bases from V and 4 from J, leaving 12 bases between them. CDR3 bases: TGTGCCAGCAGCCAGACAGCGAGTAATGAAAAACTGTTTTTT. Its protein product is CASSQTASNEKLFF.

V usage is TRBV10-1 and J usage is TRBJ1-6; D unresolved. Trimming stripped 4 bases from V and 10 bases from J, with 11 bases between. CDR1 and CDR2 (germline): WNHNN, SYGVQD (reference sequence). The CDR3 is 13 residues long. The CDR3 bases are TGCGCCAGCAGTGTTCAGAGCGGCTCACCCCTCCACTTT. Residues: CASSVQSGSPLHF.

CDR3 protein: CASAPQGAYEQYF. For the CDR3, the DNA is TGTGCCAGCGCGCCCCAGGGGGCCTACGAGCAGTACTTC. This chain joins TRBV7-2 and TRBJ2-7; 7 bases agree with TRBD1. V was pared by 8 bases and J by 2 bases, with 6 bases of the junction left unmatched. The length of the CDR3 is 13 residues. Looked up from germline, CDR1 is SGHTA and CDR2 is FQGNSA.

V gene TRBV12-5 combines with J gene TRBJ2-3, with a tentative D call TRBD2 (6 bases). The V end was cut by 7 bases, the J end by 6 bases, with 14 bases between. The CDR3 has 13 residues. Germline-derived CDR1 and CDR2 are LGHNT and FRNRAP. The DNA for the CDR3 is TGTGCTAGTGTCCCGACCCGGGGGGATACGCAGTATTTT. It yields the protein CASVPTRGDTQYF.

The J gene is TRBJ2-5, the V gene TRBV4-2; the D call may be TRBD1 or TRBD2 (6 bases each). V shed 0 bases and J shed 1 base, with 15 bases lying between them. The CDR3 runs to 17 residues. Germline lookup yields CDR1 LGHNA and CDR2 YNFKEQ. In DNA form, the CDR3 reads TGTGCCAGCAGCCAAGATGTGGATGAGGGGGGCCAAGAGACCCAGTACTTC. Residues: CASSQDVDEGGQETQYF.

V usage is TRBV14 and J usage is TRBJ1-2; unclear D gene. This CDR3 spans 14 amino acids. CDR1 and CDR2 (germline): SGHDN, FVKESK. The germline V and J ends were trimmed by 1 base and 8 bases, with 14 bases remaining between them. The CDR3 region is CASSQGLGLHGYTF. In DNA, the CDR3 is TGTGCCAGCAGCCAAGGACTGGGGTTGCACGGCTACACCTTC.

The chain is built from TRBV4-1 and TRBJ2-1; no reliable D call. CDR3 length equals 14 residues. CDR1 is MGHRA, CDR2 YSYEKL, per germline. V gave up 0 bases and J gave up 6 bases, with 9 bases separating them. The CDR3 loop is CASSQDRLLNEQFF. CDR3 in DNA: TGCGCCAGCAGCCAAGATCGGCTCCTCAATGAGCAGTTCTTC.

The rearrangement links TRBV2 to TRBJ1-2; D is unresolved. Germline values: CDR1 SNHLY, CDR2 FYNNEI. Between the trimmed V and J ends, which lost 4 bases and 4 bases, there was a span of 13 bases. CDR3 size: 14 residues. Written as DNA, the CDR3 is TGTGCCAGCAGTGCGGAGAGGGTCAGCTATGGCTACACCTTC. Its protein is CASSAERVSYGYTF.

The chain's CDR3 is CASSPPGLAGGTDTQYF. CDR3 nucleotide sequence: TGTGCCAGCAGCCCCCCGGGACTAGCGGGGGGAACAGATACGCAGTATTTT. The V call is TRBV7-3, the J call TRBJ2-3, with 15 bases that match TRBD2. The CDR3 totals 17 residues. V trimming: 5 bases; J trimming: 3 bases; junction bases outside the gene matches: 6. The germline V gene encodes CDR1 SGHTA and CDR2 FQGTGA.